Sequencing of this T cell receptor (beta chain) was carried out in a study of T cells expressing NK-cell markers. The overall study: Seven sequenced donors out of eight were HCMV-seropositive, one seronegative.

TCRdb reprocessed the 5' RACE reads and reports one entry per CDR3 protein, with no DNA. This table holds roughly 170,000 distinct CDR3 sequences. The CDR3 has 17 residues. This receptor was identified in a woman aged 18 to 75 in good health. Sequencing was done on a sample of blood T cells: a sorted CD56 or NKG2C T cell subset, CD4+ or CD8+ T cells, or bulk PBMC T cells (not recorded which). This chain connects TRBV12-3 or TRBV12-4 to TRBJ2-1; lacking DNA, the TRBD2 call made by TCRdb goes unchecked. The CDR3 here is CASSGLASGENYNEQFF.